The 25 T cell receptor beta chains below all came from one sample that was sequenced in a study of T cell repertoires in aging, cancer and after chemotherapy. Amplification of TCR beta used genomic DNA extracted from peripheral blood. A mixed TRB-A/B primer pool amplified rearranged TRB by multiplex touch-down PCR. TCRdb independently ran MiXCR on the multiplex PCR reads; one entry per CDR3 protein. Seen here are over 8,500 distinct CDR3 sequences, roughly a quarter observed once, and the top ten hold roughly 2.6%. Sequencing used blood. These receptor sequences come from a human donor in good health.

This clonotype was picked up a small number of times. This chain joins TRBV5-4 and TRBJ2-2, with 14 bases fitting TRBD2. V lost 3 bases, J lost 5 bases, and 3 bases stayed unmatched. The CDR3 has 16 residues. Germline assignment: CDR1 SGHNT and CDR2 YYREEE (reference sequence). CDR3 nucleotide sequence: TGTGCCAGCAGCTCCGGGACTAGCGGGAGTACCGGGGAGCTGTTTTTT. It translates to CASSSGTSGSTGELFF.

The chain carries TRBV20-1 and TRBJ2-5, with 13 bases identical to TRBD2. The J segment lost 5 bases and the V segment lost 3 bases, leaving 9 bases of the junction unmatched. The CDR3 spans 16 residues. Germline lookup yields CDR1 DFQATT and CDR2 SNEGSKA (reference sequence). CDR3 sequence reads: CSASAAGLAGLETQYF. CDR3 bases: TGCAGTGCTAGCGCAGCGGGACTAGCGGGATTGGAGACCCAGTACTTC.

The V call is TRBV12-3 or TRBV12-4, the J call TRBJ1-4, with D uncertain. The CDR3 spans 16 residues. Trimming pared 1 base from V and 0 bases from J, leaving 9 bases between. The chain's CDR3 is CASSLERLATNEKLFF. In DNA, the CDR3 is TGTGCCAGCAGTTTAGAGAGGCTTGCAACTAATGAAAAACTGTTTTTT.

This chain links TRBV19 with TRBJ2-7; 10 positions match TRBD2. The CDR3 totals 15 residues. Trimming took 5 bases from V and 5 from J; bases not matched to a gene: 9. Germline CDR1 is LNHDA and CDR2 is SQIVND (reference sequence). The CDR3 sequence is CASSRLAGDKDEQYF. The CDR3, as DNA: TGTGCCAGTAGTCGGCTAGCGGGAGACAAGGACGAGCAGTACTTC.

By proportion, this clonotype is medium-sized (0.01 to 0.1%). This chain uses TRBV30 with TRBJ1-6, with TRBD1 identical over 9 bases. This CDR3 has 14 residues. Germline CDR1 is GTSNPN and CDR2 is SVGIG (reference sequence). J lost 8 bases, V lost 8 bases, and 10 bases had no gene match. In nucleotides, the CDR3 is TGTGCCCTCCAAAGACAGGGGGTATATTCACCCCTCCACTTT. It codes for CALQRQGVYSPLHF.

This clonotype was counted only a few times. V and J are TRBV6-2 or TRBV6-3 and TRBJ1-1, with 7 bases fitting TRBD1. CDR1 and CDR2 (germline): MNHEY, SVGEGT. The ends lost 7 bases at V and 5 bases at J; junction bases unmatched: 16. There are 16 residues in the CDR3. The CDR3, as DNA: TGTGCCAGCACCTACCCAACCGACAGGGTGCATACTGAAGCTTTCTTT. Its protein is CASTYPTDRVHTEAFF.

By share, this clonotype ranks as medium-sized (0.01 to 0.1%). The CDR3: CASSIPGQARFGNQPQHF. CDR3 in DNA: TGTGCCAGTAGTATACCGGGACAGGCACGATTTGGCAATCAGCCCCAGCATTTT. The chain employs TRBV19 and TRBJ1-5; 8 nucleotides line up with TRBD1. The V segment lost 2 bases and the J segment 2 bases; nucleotides outside the gene matches: 11. CDR3 size: 18 residues. The germline gives CDR1 LNHDA, CDR2 SQIVND (reference sequence).

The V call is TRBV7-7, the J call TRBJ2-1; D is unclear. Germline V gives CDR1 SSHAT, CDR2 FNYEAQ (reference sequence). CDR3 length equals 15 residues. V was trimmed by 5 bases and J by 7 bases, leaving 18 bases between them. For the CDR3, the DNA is TGTGCCAGCAGCCTTTCACAAGGGTCGGGTAATGAGCAGTTCTTC. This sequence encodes CASSLSQGSGNEQFF.

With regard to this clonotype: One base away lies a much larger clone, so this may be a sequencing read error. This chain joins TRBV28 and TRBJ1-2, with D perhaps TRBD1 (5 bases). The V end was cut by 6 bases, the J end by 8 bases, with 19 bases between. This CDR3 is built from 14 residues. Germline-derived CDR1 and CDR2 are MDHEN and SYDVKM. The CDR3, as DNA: TGTGCCAGCAGCCCGGGGGAATACTTATGGGGCTACACCTTC. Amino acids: CASSPGEYLWGYTF.

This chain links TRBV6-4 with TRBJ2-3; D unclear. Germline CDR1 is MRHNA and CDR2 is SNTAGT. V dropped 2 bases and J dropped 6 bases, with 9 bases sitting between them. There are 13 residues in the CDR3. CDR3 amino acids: CASSDGPYDTQYF. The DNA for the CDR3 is TGTGCCAGCAGTGACGGACCCTATGATACGCAGTATTTT.

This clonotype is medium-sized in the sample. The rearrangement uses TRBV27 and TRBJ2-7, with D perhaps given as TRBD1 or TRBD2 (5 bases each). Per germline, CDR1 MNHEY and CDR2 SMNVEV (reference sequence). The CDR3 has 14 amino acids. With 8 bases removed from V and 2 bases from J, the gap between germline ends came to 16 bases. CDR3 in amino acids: CASWGSSNPYEQYF. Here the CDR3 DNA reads TGTGCCAGCTGGGGGTCTAGCAACCCCTACGAGCAGTACTTC.

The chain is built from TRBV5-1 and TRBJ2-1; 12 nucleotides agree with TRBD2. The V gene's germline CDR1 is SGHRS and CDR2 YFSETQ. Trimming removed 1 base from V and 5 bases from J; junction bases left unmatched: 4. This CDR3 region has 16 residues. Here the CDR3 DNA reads TGCGCCAGCAGCTTGTCGCTAGCGGGAGGGAACAATGAGCAGTTCTTC. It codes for CASSLSLAGGNNEQFF.

The CDR3 bases are TGTGCCAGCAGTTACCTAGATATGCAGTTCTTC. Its protein is CASSYLDMQFF. The chain recombines TRBV6-5 with TRBJ2-1; no firm D call. The CDR3 is 11 residues long. Germline-derived CDR1 and CDR2 are MNHEY and SVGAGI. V was clipped by 2 bases and J by 12 bases, with 8 bases between them.

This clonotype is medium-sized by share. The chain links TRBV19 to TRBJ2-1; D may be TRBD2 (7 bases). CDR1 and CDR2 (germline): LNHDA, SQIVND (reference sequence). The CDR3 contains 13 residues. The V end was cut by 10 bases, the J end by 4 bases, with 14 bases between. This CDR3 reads CATRGRGYNEQFF. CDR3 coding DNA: TGTGCCACCCGGGGGAGGGGGTACAATGAGCAGTTCTTC.

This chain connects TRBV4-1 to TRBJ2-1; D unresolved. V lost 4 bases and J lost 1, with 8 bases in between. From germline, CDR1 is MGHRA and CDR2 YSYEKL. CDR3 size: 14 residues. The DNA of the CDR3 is TGCGCCAGCAGCCCTGATTCGTCCTACAATGAGCAGTTCTTC. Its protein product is CASSPDSSYNEQFF.

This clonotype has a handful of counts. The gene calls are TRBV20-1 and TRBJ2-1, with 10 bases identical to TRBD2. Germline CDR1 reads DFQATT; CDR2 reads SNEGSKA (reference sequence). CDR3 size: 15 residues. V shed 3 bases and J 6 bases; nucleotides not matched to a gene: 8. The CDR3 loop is CSASREAGGGNEQFF. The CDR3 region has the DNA TGCAGTGCTAGTAGAGAAGCGGGAGGGGGCAATGAGCAGTTCTTC.

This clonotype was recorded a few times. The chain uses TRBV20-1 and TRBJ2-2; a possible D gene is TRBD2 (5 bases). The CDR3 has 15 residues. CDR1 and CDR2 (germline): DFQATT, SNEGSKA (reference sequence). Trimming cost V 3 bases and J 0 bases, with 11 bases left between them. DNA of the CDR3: TGCAGTGCTAGGGAGGCACTAGCGAACACCGGGGAGCTGTTTTTT. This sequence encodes CSAREALANTGELFF.

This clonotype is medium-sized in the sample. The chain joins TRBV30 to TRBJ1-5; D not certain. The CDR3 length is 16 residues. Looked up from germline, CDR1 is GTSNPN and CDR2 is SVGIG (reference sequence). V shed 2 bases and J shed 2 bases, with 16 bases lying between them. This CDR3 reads CAWSNTDWYGNQPQHF. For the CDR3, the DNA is TGTGCCTGGAGTAACACGGATTGGTACGGCAATCAGCCCCAGCATTTT. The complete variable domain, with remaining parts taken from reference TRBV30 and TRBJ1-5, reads SQTIHQWPATLVQPVGSPLSLECTVEGTSNPNLYWYRQAAGRGLQLLFYSVGIGQISSEVPQNLSASRPQDRQFILSSKKLLLSDSGFYLCAWSNTDWYGNQPQHFGDGTRLSIL.

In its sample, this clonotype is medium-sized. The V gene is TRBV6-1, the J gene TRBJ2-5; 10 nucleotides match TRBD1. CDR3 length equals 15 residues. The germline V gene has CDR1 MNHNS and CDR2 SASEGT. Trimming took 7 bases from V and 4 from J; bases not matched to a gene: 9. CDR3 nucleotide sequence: TGTGCCAGCACAACGCCGGGACAGGGGAGAGAGACCCAGTACTTC. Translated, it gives CASTTPGQGRETQYF.

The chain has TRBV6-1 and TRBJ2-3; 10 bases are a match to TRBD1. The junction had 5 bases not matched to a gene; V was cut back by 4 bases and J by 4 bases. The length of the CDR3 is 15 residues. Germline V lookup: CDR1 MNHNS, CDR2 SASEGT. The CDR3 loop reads CASSATGGTADTQYF. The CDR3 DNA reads TGTGCCAGCAGTGCGACAGGGGGCACCGCAGATACGCAGTATTTT.

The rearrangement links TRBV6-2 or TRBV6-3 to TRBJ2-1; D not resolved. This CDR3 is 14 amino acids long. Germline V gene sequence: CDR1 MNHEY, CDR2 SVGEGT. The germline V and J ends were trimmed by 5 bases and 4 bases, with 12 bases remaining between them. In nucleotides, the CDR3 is TGTGCCAGCAGTCCGACGGGCGTGTACAATGAGCAGTTCTTC. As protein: CASSPTGVYNEQFF.

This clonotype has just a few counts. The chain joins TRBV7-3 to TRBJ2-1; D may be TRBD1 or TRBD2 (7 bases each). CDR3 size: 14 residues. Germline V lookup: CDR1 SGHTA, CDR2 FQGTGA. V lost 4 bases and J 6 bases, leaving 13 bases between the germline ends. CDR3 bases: TGTGCCAGCAGCTCCCAGGGGGGGCCCAATGAGCAGTTCTTC. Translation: CASSSQGGPNEQFF.

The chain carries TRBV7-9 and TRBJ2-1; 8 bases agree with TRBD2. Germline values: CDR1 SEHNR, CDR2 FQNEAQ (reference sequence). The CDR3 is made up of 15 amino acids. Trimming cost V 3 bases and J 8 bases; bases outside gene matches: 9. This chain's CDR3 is CASSFYGRAPHEQFF. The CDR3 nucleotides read TGTGCCAGCAGCTTTTACGGGAGGGCCCCCCATGAGCAGTTCTTC.

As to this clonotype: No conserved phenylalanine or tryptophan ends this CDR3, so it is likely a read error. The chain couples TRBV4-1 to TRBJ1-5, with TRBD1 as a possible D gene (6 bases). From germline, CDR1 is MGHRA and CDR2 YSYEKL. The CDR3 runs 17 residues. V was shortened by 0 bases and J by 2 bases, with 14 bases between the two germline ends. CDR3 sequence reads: CASSQDPPGVGNQPQHY. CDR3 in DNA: TGCGCCAGCAGCCAAGATCCCCCAGGGGTGGGCAATCAGCCCCAGCATTAT.

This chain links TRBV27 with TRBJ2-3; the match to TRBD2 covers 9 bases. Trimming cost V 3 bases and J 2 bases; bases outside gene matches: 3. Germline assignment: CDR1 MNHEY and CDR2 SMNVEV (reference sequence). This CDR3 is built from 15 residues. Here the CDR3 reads CASSFLAGITDTQYF. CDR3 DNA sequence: TGTGCCAGCAGTTTTCTAGCGGGGATCACAGATACGCAGTATTTT.